This TCR beta chain was recovered during a study of blood T cell repertoires in COVID-19. The CDR3 loop spans 15 amino acids. Germline-derived CDR1 and CDR2 are GTSNPN and SVGIG (reference sequence). With V trimmed by 0 bases and J by 5 bases, 8 bases remained unmatched. The method was immunoSEQ multiplex PCR; TCRdb's version includes in-frame clones alone and lacks a portion of them. The sample has hundreds of thousands of clones, around 91% seen once. The sequenced sample consisted of PBMCs or T cells enriched from blood (not recorded which). This TCR came from a man in his late teens or twenties who had recovered from COVID-19. The gene calls are TRBV30 and TRBJ2-5; 8 bases line up with TRBD2. This CDR3 is CAWSVISGSRETQYF. The CDR3 nucleotides are TGTGCCTGGAGTGTAATCAGCGGGAGTAGGGAGACCCAGTACTTC.